A selection of T cell receptor beta chains follows, all from one sample in a study of blood T cells in healthy people across ages. Each CDR3 protein is one row after TCRdb ran MiXCR on the 5' RACE reads. The repertoire holds around 1,000,000 distinct CDR3 sequences, with 20% to 25% as singletons. These records were also assigned to another study, of T cells of mothers and their children.

The sample was blood. All receptors come from a girl aged 2 to 9 in good health. Both conserved end residues are part of each CDR3. The D gene is left open where the match is weak. Size is stated for part of the rows, as once, few or many counts, or as a class when the clone is expanded.

CATSRVEFWDTDPYGAFF TGTGCCACCAGCAGAGTGGAGTTTTGGGACACCGATCCGTATGGAGCTTTCTTT NA TRBJ1-1 18 TRBV15 NA
CASSEYFNRRDGDYEQYF TGTGCCAGCAGTGAATATTTTAATCGGCGGGATGGAGACTACGAGCAGTACTTC NA TRBJ2-7 18 TRBV25-1 NA
CSARDGRVSNQPQHF TGCAGTGCTAGAGACGGCAGGGTGTCCAATCAGCCCCAGCATTTT NA TRBJ1-5 15 TRBV20-1 NA
CASSQEGLEAFF TGTGCCAGCAGCCAAGAGGGTCTAGAAGCTTTCTTT NA TRBJ1-1 12 TRBV3-1 NA
CAVGLYSPLHF TGTGCCGTCGGTTTGTATTCACCCCTCCACTTT NA TRBJ1-6 11 TRBV19 few
CASSAVYSYEQYF TGTGCCAGCAGCGCGGTGTACTCCTACGAGCAGTACTTC NA TRBJ2-7 13 TRBV7-2 few
CSVKDANNEQFF TGCAGTGTTAAGGACGCTAACAATGAGCAGTTCTTC NA TRBJ2-1 12 TRBV20-1 few
CASSPGLASTYNEQLF TGTGCCAGCTCACCAGGACTAGCGAGCACCTACAATGAGCAGCTCTTC TRBD2 TRBJ2-5 16 TRBV18 NA
CAGQINGGAGYTF TGTGCCGGCCAAATTAACGGAGGGGCTGGCTACACCTTC NA TRBJ1-2 13 TRBV28 NA
CASRPTGGSNEKLFF TGTGCCAGCAGGCCAACCGGGGGATCTAATGAAAAACTGTTTTTT NA TRBJ1-4 15 TRBV28 few
CASSLSRGLPRELFF TGTGCCAGCAGTTTATCGCGGGGACTACCCCGGGAGCTGTTTTTT TRBD2 TRBJ2-2 15 TRBV27 once
CASSEAGSGTYEQYF TGTGCCAGCAGTGAAGCGGGTAGCGGTACCTACGAGCAGTACTTC NA TRBJ2-7 15 TRBV6-1 NA
CSVEVASGRAYNEQFF TGCAGCGTTGAAGTGGCTAGCGGGAGAGCTTACAATGAGCAGTTCTTC TRBD2 TRBJ2-1 16 TRBV29-1 few
CASTQNFEYEQHF TGTGCCAGCACACAAAATTTTGAGTACGAGCAGCACTTC NA TRBJ2-7 13 TRBV28 few
CASSLGNWAFF TGTGCCAGCAGTTTAGGGAACTGGGCTTTCTTT NA TRBJ1-1 11 TRBV12-3/TRBV12-4 few
CASAEGGGRTQYF TGTGCCAGCGCCGAGGGAGGGGGCCGTACGCAGTATTTT NA TRBJ2-3 13 TRBV6-6 NA
CSASLAGSVAEQYF TGCAGTGCTAGTCTGGCGGGATCGGTTGCGGAGCAGTACTTC NA TRBJ2-7 14 TRBV20-1 NA
CASSFPPSLTDTQYF TGTGCCAGCAGTTTCCCTCCCTCACTCACAGATACGCAGTATTTT NA TRBJ2-3 15 TRBV28 NA
CASSQEWTGSEETQYF TGCGCCAGCAGCCAAGAGTGGACAGGGAGTGAAGAGACCCAGTACTTC TRBD1 TRBJ2-5 16 TRBV4-3 few
CASRTGQGSTEQYF TGTGCCAGCAGGACGGGACAGGGATCCACCGAGCAGTACTTC TRBD1 TRBJ2-7 14 TRBV6-6 NA
CSARTSGAYDTQYF TGCAGTGCTAGGACTAGCGGGGCATACGATACGCAGTATTTT TRBD2 TRBJ2-3 14 TRBV20-1 few
CASSLMVGPQHF TGTGCCAGCAGCCTGATGGTGGGGCCCCAGCATTTT NA TRBJ1-5 12 TRBV7-9 few
CASTDSNEKLFF TGTGCCAGCACCGATTCCAATGAAAAACTGTTTTTT NA TRBJ1-4 12 TRBV5-6 NA
CASSLGPPFDWEQYF TGCGCCAGCAGCCTGGGACCCCCTTTTGACTGGGAGCAGTACTTC NA TRBJ2-7 15 TRBV4-1 NA
CASSFPGNGWYF TGCGCCAGCAGCTTCCCGGGGAACGGGTGGTACTTC NA TRBJ2-7 12 TRBV5-1 few
CSARLVGRQETQYF TGCAGTGCTAGACTAGTGGGCCGCCAAGAGACCCAGTACTTC NA TRBJ2-5 14 TRBV20-1 few
CASSFAGAHTGELFF TGTGCCAGCAGCTTTGCGGGGGCTCACACCGGGGAGCTGTTTTTT NA TRBJ2-2 15 TRBV7-2 few
CSVDEGGVGNIQYF TGCAGCGTTGATGAGGGCGGGGTTGGGAACATTCAGTACTTC NA TRBJ2-4 14 TRBV29-1 NA
CASSFSPVAAPGYTF TGTGCCAGCAGTTTTAGCCCTGTTGCCGCGCCCGGCTACACCTTC NA TRBJ1-2 15 TRBV27 NA
CASSQSLAGAYEQYF TGTGCCAGCAGCCAATCACTAGCGGGAGCCTACGAGCAGTACTTC TRBD2 TRBJ2-7 15 TRBV3-1 NA
CSARSEGDTGELFF TGCAGTGCTAGATCAGAGGGGGACACCGGGGAGCTGTTTTTT NA TRBJ2-2 14 TRBV20-1 NA
CAISPPAGNEQYF TGTGCCATCAGTCCCCCGGCGGGAAACGAGCAGTACTTC NA TRBJ2-7 13 TRBV10-3 NA
CASLIAGAINEQFF TGTGCCAGCCTAATAGCGGGGGCTATCAATGAGCAGTTCTTC TRBD2 TRBJ2-1 14 TRBV2 few
CSGSAGEGTEAFF TGCAGCGGGTCCGCAGGGGAGGGGACTGAAGCTTTCTTT NA TRBJ1-1 13 TRBV29-1 NA
CASSFGSSEQYF TGTGCCAGCAGCTTCGGCTCTTCCGAGCAGTACTTC NA TRBJ2-7 12 TRBV7-2 few
CSASSTGTGQETQYF TGCAGTGCTAGTTCGACCGGGACAGGGCAAGAGACCCAGTACTTC TRBD1 TRBJ2-5 15 TRBV20-1 NA
CASSLARGETQYF TGTGCCAGCAGCTTAGCGCGGGGGGAGACCCAGTACTTC TRBD2 TRBJ2-5 13 TRBV5-1 many
CASSLIRGQRQETQYF TGTGCCAGCAGTTTAATCCGGGGGCAGAGACAAGAGACCCAGTACTTC NA TRBJ2-5 16 TRBV28 NA
CATRQDNEQFF TGTGCCACTCGGCAGGACAATGAGCAGTTCTTC NA TRBJ2-1 11 TRBV6-2/TRBV6-3 NA
CASSLPLSDEQYF TGCGCCAGCAGCTTGCCCCTGAGCGACGAGCAGTACTTC NA TRBJ2-7 13 TRBV5-1 NA
CASSQELGGPDTQYF TGTGCCAGCAGCCAAGAACTCGGGGGGCCAGATACGCAGTATTTT NA TRBJ2-3 15 TRBV3-1 NA
CASSPSGGKETQYF TGTGCTAGCAGCCCGTCCGGGGGGAAAGAGACCCAGTACTTC TRBD2 TRBJ2-5 14 TRBV18 few
CASSWSLNQPQHF TGTGCCAGCAGCTGGTCGCTGAATCAGCCCCAGCATTTT NA TRBJ1-5 13 TRBV5-6 NA
CASSYSTGDYFIDTQYF TGTGCCAGCAGTTACTCGACTGGGGACTATTTCATCGATACGCAGTATTTT TRBD2 TRBJ2-3 17 TRBV6-5 NA
CASSFQGVGETQYF TGTGCCAGCAGTTTTCAGGGGGTAGGGGAGACCCAGTACTTC TRBD1 TRBJ2-5 14 TRBV12-3/TRBV12-4 once
CASSEAGGYGYNEQFF TGTGCCAGCAGTGAGGCAGGGGGTTATGGATACAATGAGCAGTTCTTC TRBD1 TRBJ2-1 16 TRBV25-1 few
CASSMVSLDGYTF TGTGCCAGCAGTATGGTCAGTTTAGATGGCTACACCTTC NA TRBJ1-2 13 TRBV28 NA
CSALQGSEQFF TGCAGTGCTCTCCAGGGGAGCGAGCAGTTCTTC NA TRBJ2-1 11 TRBV20-1 NA
CASSVIAGNYNEQFF TGTGCCAGCAGTGTAATAGCGGGGAACTACAATGAGCAGTTCTTC TRBD2 TRBJ2-1 15 TRBV6-1 NA
CASSVGGPNEAFF TGCGCCAGCAGCGTGGGGGGACCCAACGAAGCTTTCTTT NA TRBJ1-1 13 TRBV5-1 NA
CASNENSYEQYF TGTGCCAGCAACGAGAATTCCTACGAGCAGTACTTC NA TRBJ2-7 12 TRBV5-5 few
CASNKPGTALPLGYEQYF TGTGCCAGCAATAAACCGGGGACAGCCCTGCCCCTAGGATACGAGCAGTACTTC TRBD1 TRBJ2-7 18 TRBV27 few
CASSLSGTRITDTQYF TGTGCCAGCAGTTTATCGGGGACTCGGATCACAGATACGCAGTATTTT NA TRBJ2-3 16 TRBV27 few
CASSFDRESEKLFF TGTGCCAGCAGCTTCGACAGGGAGAGCGAAAAACTGTTTTTT TRBD1 TRBJ1-4 14 TRBV7-2 NA
CASSPSGTGGYNEQFF TGTGCCAGCTCACCCTCCGGGACAGGGGGGTACAATGAGCAGTTCTTC TRBD1 TRBJ2-1 16 TRBV18 few
CAIAGGTNYGYTF TGTGCCATCGCAGGGGGCACTAACTATGGCTACACCTTC TRBD1 TRBJ1-2 13 TRBV28 few
CSVVRGMNTEAFF TGCAGCGTTGTTAGGGGCATGAACACTGAAGCTTTCTTT NA TRBJ1-1 13 TRBV29-1 NA
CASSSAWGARYEQYF TGTGCCAGCAGCTCCGCTTGGGGGGCGCGGTACGAGCAGTACTTC NA TRBJ2-7 15 TRBV7-9 NA